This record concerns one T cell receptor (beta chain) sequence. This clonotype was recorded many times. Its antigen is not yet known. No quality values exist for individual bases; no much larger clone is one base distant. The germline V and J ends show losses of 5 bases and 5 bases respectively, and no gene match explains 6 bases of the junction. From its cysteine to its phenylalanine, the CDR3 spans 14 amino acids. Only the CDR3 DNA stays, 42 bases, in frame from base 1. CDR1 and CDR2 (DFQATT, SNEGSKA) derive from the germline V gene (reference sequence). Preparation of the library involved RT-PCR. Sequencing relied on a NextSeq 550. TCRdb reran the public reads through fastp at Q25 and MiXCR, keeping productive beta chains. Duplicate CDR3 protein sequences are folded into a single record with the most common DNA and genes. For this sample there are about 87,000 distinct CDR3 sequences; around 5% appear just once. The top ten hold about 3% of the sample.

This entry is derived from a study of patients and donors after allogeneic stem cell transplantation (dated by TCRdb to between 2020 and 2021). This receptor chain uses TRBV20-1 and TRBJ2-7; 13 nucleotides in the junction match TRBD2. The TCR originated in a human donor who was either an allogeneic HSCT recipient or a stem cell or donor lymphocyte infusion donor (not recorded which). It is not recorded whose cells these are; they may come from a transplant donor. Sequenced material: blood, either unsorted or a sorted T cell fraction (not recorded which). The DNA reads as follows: TGCAGTGCTCGGACTAGCGGGAGACAGAACGAGCAGTACTTC. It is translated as CSARTSGRQNEQYF.